The 16 T cell receptor beta chains reported below all come from one sample, sequenced in a study of Ad26.COV2.S vaccination and SARS-CoV-2 variants (dated by TCRdb to the early 2020s). Library prep was done by the immunoSEQ multiplex PCR assay. TCRdb mirrors the immuneACCESS table, restricted to in-frame sequences. Some clones are absent from its copies; in checked studies, under half trace to an unresolved V gene, and the reason for the others is unknown. For this sample there are some 370,000 clones; 83% appear just once. The biggest ten clones account for about 7.1% of the sample. The sample's treatment or condition, from its label and the paper: roughly 20 received Ad26.COV2.S at low or high dose, single or two shots; 5 received placebo; per-sample allocation not given. For vaccine and placebo recipients, the sequenced repertoires came from samples collected on day 63 after the first injection.

This sample comprised peripheral blood, obtained in a trial of Ad26.COV2.S vaccine versus placebo. These receptors originate from a person between 18 and 65 years old who received the Ad26.COV2.S COVID-19 vaccine or a placebo.

V is TRBV19 and J is TRBJ1-3; possibly TRBD1 for D (5 bases). The CDR3 runs to 14 residues. The germline V gene has CDR1 LNHDA and CDR2 SQIVND (reference sequence). Between the trimmed V and J ends, which lost 6 bases and 4 bases, there was a span of 13 bases. CDR3 residues: CASSLRGPGNTIYF. Written as DNA, the CDR3 is TGTGCCAGTAGCCTAAGGGGTCCCGGAAACACCATATATTTT.

The gene calls are TRBV20-1 and TRBJ1-2; D unclear. The CDR3 is 13 amino acids. Germline lookup yields CDR1 DFQATT and CDR2 SNEGSKA (reference sequence). V was cut by 3 bases and J by 4 bases, with 12 bases left in between. The CDR3, as DNA: TGCAGTGCTAGTATAGGGATCGGCTATGGCTACACCTTC. It encodes CSASIGIGYGYTF.

This sequence joins TRBV19 and TRBJ1-5; a weak D match, TRBD1 (5 bases). The CDR3 has 16 residues. Trimming removed 8 bases at V and 6 bases at J, with 23 bases between. Germline V gene sequence: CDR1 LNHDA, CDR2 SQIVND (reference sequence). The CDR3, as DNA: TGTGCCAGTTTGGGGCCAAGGCGAAATTGGACTCAGCCCCAGCATTTT. Its protein product is CASLGPRRNWTQPQHF.

The chain employs TRBV28 and TRBJ2-1, with TRBD2 matching over 7 bases. There are 15 residues in the CDR3. Germline V gives CDR1 MDHEN, CDR2 SYDVKM. J lost 7 bases, V lost 1 base, and 7 bases had no gene match. The CDR3 reads CASSLSRLAANEQFF. The CDR3 DNA follows: TGTGCCAGCAGTTTATCCCGACTAGCCGCGAATGAGCAGTTCTTC.

This chain uses TRBV24-1 with TRBJ2-7; D unclear. The CDR3 covers 14 residues. The ends were cut back, 1 base at V and 4 bases at J, with 10 bases in the middle. Germline-derived CDR1 and CDR2 are KGHDR and SFDVKD. The DNA of the CDR3 is TGTGCCACCAGTGATTTTCCCATTTCTTACGAGCAGTACTTC. It encodes CATSDFPISYEQYF.

The CDR3 coding sequence is TGTGCCACCAGCAGTACCTCAGGGGGACCCCGGGAGCTGTTTTTT. It specifies CATSSTSGGPRELFF. The chain combines TRBV15 with TRBJ2-2, with 7 bases aligning to TRBD1. Germline V CDR1 and CDR2: LNHNV, YYDKDF (reference sequence). The V segment lost 3 bases and the J segment 9 bases; nucleotides outside the gene matches: 10. This CDR3 has 15 residues. The full variable domain, completed using reference TRBV15 and TRBJ2-2, is DAMVIQNPRYQVTQFGKPVTLSCSQTLNHNVMYWYQQKSSQAPKLLFHYYDKDFNNEADTPDNFQSRRPNTSFCFLDIRSPGLGDTAMYLCATSSTSGGPRELFFGEGSRLTVL.

This chain uses TRBV19 with TRBJ1-4, with TRBD1 as a possible D gene (6 bases). CDR3 length equals 15 residues. Germline lookup yields CDR1 LNHDA and CDR2 SQIVND (reference sequence). V lost 3 bases and J lost 8, with 16 bases in between. For the CDR3, the DNA is TGTGCCAGTAGTATGATGTTGGGGGCGCGGGAAAAACTGTTTTTT. This gives the protein CASSMMLGAREKLFF. Drawing the rest from reference TRBV19 and TRBJ1-4, the complete variable domain is DGGITQSPKYLFRKEGQNVTLSCEQNLNHDAMYWYRQDPGQGLRLIYYSQIVNDFQKGDIAEGYSVSREKKESFPLTVTSAQKNPTAFYLCASSMMLGAREKLFFGSGTQLSVL.

This chain links TRBV27 with TRBJ1-5; D not certain. Per germline, CDR1 MNHEY and CDR2 SMNVEV (reference sequence). Trimming took off 3 bases at V and 11 bases at J, with 11 bases between the two ends. The CDR3 runs 12 residues. The CDR3 bases are TGTGCCAGCAGTTTTATAGGAAAGTCCCAGCATTTT. The encoded protein is CASSFIGKSQHF.

This clone has more than one count but fewer than ten. The V and J genes are TRBV5-1 and TRBJ2-1; the D call may be TRBD1 or TRBD2 (5 bases each). Trimming stripped 5 bases from V and 6 bases from J, with 15 bases between. The CDR3 totals 14 residues. The V gene's germline CDR1 is SGHRS and CDR2 YFSETQ. The CDR3 spells CASSPGTPGNEQFF. CDR3 in DNA: TGCGCCAGCAGTCCCGGGACCCCTGGCAATGAGCAGTTCTTC.

This chain joins TRBV4-2 and TRBJ2-3; D not certain. CDR1 and CDR2 (germline): LGHNA, YNFKEQ. The CDR3 loop spans 12 amino acids. Trimming took off 3 bases at V and 4 bases at J, with 5 bases between the two ends. The CDR3 DNA follows: TGTGCCAGCAGCCACGCTCCAGATACGCAGTATTTT. Translated: CASSHAPDTQYF.

This clone has more than one count but fewer than ten. Different DNA sequences within this sample yield the same CDR3. The chain couples TRBV12-5 to TRBJ2-2; D might be TRBD1 (5 bases). This CDR3 is built from 18 residues. Per germline, CDR1 LGHNT and CDR2 FRNRAP. V lost 0 bases and J 0 bases, leaving 14 bases between the germline ends. CDR3 DNA: TGTGCTAGTGGTTTGGTGCCTGATGGCAGGGCGAACACCGGGGAGCTGTTTTTT. This sequence encodes CASGLVPDGRANTGELFF.

The V call is TRBV28, the J call TRBJ2-7; 8 bases align to TRBD2. The CDR3 length is 15 residues. V shed 3 bases and J 5 bases; nucleotides not matched to a gene: 9. Germline CDR1 is MDHEN and CDR2 is SYDVKM. The CDR3 DNA reads TGTGCCAGCAGTTTCGCAGTAGCGGGGTCCCACGAGCAGTACTTC. It yields the protein CASSFAVAGSHEQYF.

The chain links TRBV5-1 to TRBJ1-1; D gene unclear. Looked up from germline, CDR1 is SGHRS and CDR2 is YFSETQ. The V and J ends lost 5 bases and 1 base respectively, with 9 bases between them. This CDR3 comprises 13 residues. Here the CDR3 reads CASRPAENTEAFF. The CDR3 DNA follows: TGCGCCAGCAGACCGGCCGAGAACACTGAAGCTTTCTTT.

The V call is TRBV9, the J call TRBJ2-2; D might be TRBD1 (6 bases). Germline CDR1 and CDR2: SGDLS and YYNGEE. This CDR3 spans 16 amino acids. V lost 4 bases to trimming and J lost 2 bases, with 15 bases between them. CDR3 residues: CASSPKGHLNTGELFF. The CDR3 DNA sequence: TGTGCCAGCAGCCCCAAGGGACACTTAAACACCGGGGAGCTGTTTTTT.

The chain carries TRBV5-1 and TRBJ1-1; D gene unclear. The CDR3 runs 13 residues. Germline CDR1 is SGHRS and CDR2 is YFSETQ. The V end lost 3 bases, the J end lost 6 bases, and 12 bases lay between the germline ends. CDR3 in DNA: TGCGCCAGCAGCTCCGGCGGGTCCTCTGAAGCTTTCTTT. Amino acids: CASSSGGSSEAFF. Complete variable domain (other parts from reference TRBV5-1 and TRBJ1-1): KAGVTQTPRYLIKTRGQQVTLSCSPISGHRSVSWYQQTPGQGLQFLFEYFSETQRNKGNFPGRFSGRQFSNSRSEMNVSTLELGDSALYLCASSSGGSSEAFFGQGTRLTVV.

The rearrangement uses TRBV18 and TRBJ2-1, with TRBD1 identical over 9 bases. The CDR3 is made up of 15 amino acids. With V trimmed by 7 bases and J by 4 bases, 8 bases remained unmatched. Germline V gene lookup returns CDR1 KGHSH and CDR2 LQKENI. Here the CDR3 reads CASLTPGTGYNEQFF. In DNA, the CDR3 is TGTGCCAGCTTAACTCCCGGGACAGGGTACAATGAGCAGTTCTTC.